A single sample is the source of the 21 T cell receptor beta chains below, sequenced in a study of blood T cell repertoires in COVID-19. Profiled with immunoSEQ multiplex PCR; TCRdb holds only in-frame clones, not every one. In the table there are around 470,000 clones, roughly 89% of which are singletons. Sequencing was carried out using peripheral blood. The receptors derive from a young man with COVID-19, enrolled during active disease.

The chain couples TRBV28 to TRBJ1-1; D call uncertain. Germline V gene sequence: CDR1 MDHEN, CDR2 SYDVKM. Trimming took off 3 bases at V and 2 bases at J, with 16 bases between the two ends. CDR3 length: 16 amino acids. CDR3 DNA: TGTGCCAGCAGTTTCGTTGTTTCACGGACTAACACTGAAGCTTTCTTT. As protein: CASSFVVSRTNTEAFF. Supplemented by reference TRBV28 and TRBJ1-1, the full variable domain reads DVKVTQSSRYLVKRTGEKVFLECVQDMDHENMFWYRQDPGLGLRLIYFSYDVKMKEKGDIPEGYSVSREKKERFSLILESASTNQTSMYLCASSFVVSRTNTEAFFGQGTRLTVV.

About this clone: Because the CDR3 is missing its conserved closing phenylalanine or tryptophan, this is likely a read error. The limits of the CDR3 on the DNA are not certain, so only TCRdb's listed CDR3 is given. The chain carries TRBV7-9 and TRBJ1-1; no check of the table's D call, TRBD1, against the DNA was made. Inclusive of both ends, the CDR3 amounts to 14 amino acids. Germline V lookup: CDR1 SEHNR, CDR2 FQNEAQ (reference sequence). The CDR3 region is CASSSDTDRAALFS.

The V and J genes are TRBV24-1 and TRBJ1-2, with 7 bases that match TRBD1. V shed 10 bases, J shed 3 bases, and the junction held 7 bases outside the gene matches. CDR3 length: 13 amino acids. Per the germline V gene, CDR1 is KGHDR and CDR2 is SFDVKD. The CDR3: CATRDSNYYGYTF. As DNA, the CDR3 is TGTGCCACTAGGGACAGCAATTACTATGGCTACACCTTC.

The chain couples TRBV11-2 to TRBJ2-5; 8 bases align to TRBD1. Germline V CDR1 and CDR2: SGHAT, FQNNGV. V was pared by 1 base and J by 5 bases, with 3 bases of the junction left unmatched. The CDR3 is 14 amino acids. The DNA of the CDR3 is TGTGCCAGCAGCTTAGTGGCAGGGGGCGAGACCCAGTACTTC. Translating it yields CASSLVAGGETQYF.

The chain combines TRBV7-9 with TRBJ2-4; D is perhaps TRBD1 (8 bases). V lost 10 bases, J lost 9 bases, and 16 bases lay in between. The germline CDR1 and CDR2 sequences are SEHNR and FQNEAQ (reference sequence). The CDR3 is 12 residues long. This CDR3 is CATGGQASIQYF. CDR3 nucleotides: TGTGCCACGGGGGGACAGGCCAGCATTCAGTACTTC.

This clone was detected once. J is TRBJ1-4 and V is TRBV6-5, with a possible D match to TRBD1 (5 bases). V shed 5 bases and J shed 5 bases, with 12 bases lying between them. Germline V gives CDR1 MNHEY, CDR2 SVGAGI. The CDR3 has 14 residues. CDR3 DNA sequence: TGTGCCAGCAGTCCCTGGGGGGAGAATGAAAAACTGTTTTTT. Protein: CASSPWGENEKLFF.

The chain uses TRBV6-5 and TRBJ2-3; possibly TRBD1 for D (5 bases). CDR3 length: 14 residues. Per germline, CDR1 MNHEY and CDR2 SVGAGI. V shed 5 bases and J shed 0 bases, with 9 bases lying between them. The CDR3 sequence is CASSTRTSTDTQYF. The CDR3 DNA reads TGTGCCAGCAGTACCCGGACAAGCACAGATACGCAGTATTTT.

This sequence joins TRBV5-1 and TRBJ2-1; D perhaps matches TRBD1 (6 bases). V was pared by 4 bases and J by 9 bases, with 23 bases between. The CDR3 loop spans 16 amino acids. From germline, CDR1 is SGHRS and CDR2 YFSETQ. CDR3 coding DNA: TGCGCCAGCAGCCTCGGGACAAATGAGGCTTCGGGTGAGCAGTTCTTC. Protein: CASSLGTNEASGEQFF.

V usage is TRBV11-3 and J usage is TRBJ2-3, with D perhaps TRBD2 (5 bases). The V end lost 2 bases, the J end lost 6 bases, and 15 bases lay between the germline ends. There are 15 residues in the CDR3. Germline V gives CDR1 SGHNT, CDR2 YENEEA. The CDR3 sequence: CASSLRAGIVDTQYF. As DNA, the CDR3 is TGTGCCAGCAGCTTAAGGGCGGGTATCGTGGATACGCAGTATTTT.

This clone was seen only a few times. The chain combines TRBV6-4 with TRBJ2-7; a weak D match, TRBD2 (6 bases). From germline, CDR1 is MRHNA and CDR2 SNTAGT. With 7 bases removed from V and 6 bases from J, the gap between germline ends came to 19 bases. The CDR3 runs to 14 residues. The DNA for the CDR3 is TGTGCCAGCACCCAGAGGGACTCCGCGGGCGAGCAGTACTTC. Its translation: CASTQRDSAGEQYF.

This rearrangement joins TRBV27 to TRBJ1-2; D is uncertain. Germline assignment: CDR1 MNHEY and CDR2 SMNVEV (reference sequence). With 3 bases removed from V and 6 bases from J, the gap between germline ends came to 14 bases. The CDR3 is 14 residues long. CDR3 sequence reads: CASSFREGYDGYTF. The CDR3 DNA sequence: TGTGCCAGCAGTTTTCGGGAAGGGTACGATGGCTACACCTTC.

The sample holds a few counts of this clone. This sequence joins TRBV11-2 and TRBJ2-3; TRBD2 matches at 7 bases. Unmatched junction bases numbered 7, after V lost 1 base and J lost 9 bases. CDR1 and CDR2 (germline): SGHAT, FQNNGV. There are 14 residues in the CDR3. The CDR3 reads CASSLGLAVATQYF. The CDR3 DNA follows: TGTGCCAGCAGCTTAGGGCTAGCGGTTGCCACGCAGTATTTT.

The chain links TRBV19 to TRBJ1-6, with no clear D. Looked up from germline, CDR1 is LNHDA and CDR2 is SQIVND (reference sequence). The CDR3 runs 15 residues. V was pared by 5 bases and J by 10 bases, with 18 bases between. In DNA form, the CDR3 reads TGTGCCAGTAGTCCCCGGCCCCAGGATGGATCACCCCTCCACTTT. It encodes CASSPRPQDGSPLHF.

The chain joins TRBV6-5 to TRBJ2-2; a possible D gene is TRBD2 (6 bases). The CDR3 totals 16 residues. CDR1 MNHEY and CDR2 SVGAGI come from the germline V gene. Deletions cut 2 bases from V and 3 bases from J, with 13 bases between. The CDR3 bases are TGTGCCAGCAGTTACAGGGGAGGCGAAGACACCGGGGAGCTGTTTTTT. Its protein is CASSYRGGEDTGELFF.

The count of this clone is one. The rearrangement joins TRBV29-1 to TRBJ2-1, with TRBD2 matching 9 bases. The CDR3 sequence is 16 residues long. CDR1 is SQVTM and CDR2 is ANQGSEA in the germline V gene. Trimming removed 3 bases from V and 8 bases from J; junction bases left unmatched: 14. CDR3 sequence reads: CSVDGLVAGGPDEQFF. The CDR3 DNA reads TGCAGCGTTGATGGCCTAGTGGCGGGGGGGCCTGATGAGCAGTTCTTC.

This chain joins TRBV5-1 and TRBJ1-2, with TRBD1 as a possible D gene (5 bases). V gave up 0 bases and J gave up 5 bases, with 8 bases separating them. This CDR3 comprises 13 residues. CDR1 is SGHRS, CDR2 YFSETQ, per germline. The chain's CDR3 is CASSLAGTYGYTF. CDR3 nucleotide sequence: TGCGCCAGCAGCTTGGCCGGGACTTATGGCTACACCTTC.

The chain is built from TRBV6-5 and TRBJ1-1, with 8 bases matching TRBD1. This CDR3 has 15 residues. The J segment lost 5 bases and the V segment lost 0 bases, leaving 5 bases of the junction unmatched. The germline gives CDR1 MNHEY, CDR2 SVGAGI. DNA for the CDR3: TGTGCCAGCAGTTACTCGCGGACAGGGCAGACTGAAGCTTTCTTT. This sequence encodes CASSYSRTGQTEAFF.

The V call is TRBV3-1 (or the pseudogene TRBV3-2), the J call TRBJ1-1; possibly TRBD1 for D (5 bases). V lost 6 bases to trimming and J lost 6 bases, with 17 bases between them. The germline V gene encodes CDR1 LGHDT and CDR2 YNNKEL (reference sequence). The CDR3 totals 14 residues. This CDR3 reads CASSPGGVSAEAFF. The CDR3 nucleotides are TGTGCCAGCAGTCCGGGAGGGGTGTCCGCTGAAGCTTTCTTT.

The chain couples TRBV6-6 to TRBJ2-5; 12 bases agree with TRBD2. The CDR3 covers 16 residues. J was trimmed by 2 bases and V by 6 bases; bases with no gene match: 7. The germline gives CDR1 MNHNY, CDR2 SVGAGI (reference sequence). CDR3 residues: CASRKGLAGKQETQYF. The CDR3 DNA is TGTGCCAGCAGAAAGGGACTAGCGGGCAAACAAGAGACCCAGTACTTC.

In its sample, this clone was seen once. This chain uses TRBV30 with TRBJ1-1; TRBD1 agrees at 11 bases. The V and J ends lost 7 bases and 4 bases, in that order; junction bases with no gene match: 5. This CDR3 contains 13 residues. Germline V gene data show CDR1 as GTSNPN and CDR2 as SVGIG (reference sequence). The CDR3 region has the DNA TGTGCCTCCGGACAGGGGGCGGTCACTGAAGCTTTCTTT. Protein product: CASGQGAVTEAFF.

This chain connects TRBV9 to TRBJ2-3, with 11 bases matching TRBD2. CDR1 and CDR2 from the germline V gene are SGDLS and YYNGEE. J gave up 8 bases and V 3 bases, and 11 bases lay outside the gene matches. The CDR3 extends over 16 amino acids. The CDR3 is CASSEFSGGAPRTQYF. The DNA for the CDR3 is TGTGCCAGCAGCGAATTTAGCGGGGGGGCCCCTCGTACGCAGTATTTT.